The 15 T cell receptor beta chains below all came from one sample that was sequenced in a study of blood T cell repertoires in COVID-19. Produced via immunoSEQ multiplex PCR; TCRdb's table is partial and in-frame only. The sample lists about 100,000 clones, approximately 87% occurring once. The sequenced sample consisted of peripheral blood. These receptors all stem from a human donor with active COVID-19. The donor label of this sample is uncertain.

The V call is TRBV9, the J call TRBJ2-5, with 8 nucleotides matching TRBD1. The CDR3 contains 14 residues. Germline V gene lookup returns CDR1 SGDLS and CDR2 YYNGEE. The ends lost 1 base at V and 1 base at J; junction bases unmatched: 0. The CDR3 loop reads CASSVQGAQETQYF. The CDR3 region has the DNA TGTGCCAGCAGCGTACAGGGGGCCCAAGAGACCCAGTACTTC.

The rearrangement joins TRBV2 to TRBJ1-1; 9 bases are shared with TRBD1. V shed 5 bases, J shed 5 bases, and the junction held 12 bases outside the gene matches. The CDR3 is 16 amino acids. Germline V CDR1 and CDR2: SNHLY, FYNNEI. The CDR3 bases are TGTGCCAGCAGTACGGGACAGGGCACCCCATCGACTGAAGCTTTCTTT. Protein: CASSTGQGTPSTEAFF. The entire variable domain, with the rest obtained from reference TRBV2 and TRBJ1-1, is as follows: EPEVTQTPSHQVTQMGQEVILRCVPISNHLYFYWYRQILGQKVEFLVSFYNNEISEKSEIFDDQFSVERPDGSNFTLKIRSTKLEDSAMYFCASSTGQGTPSTEAFFGQGTRLTVV.

The chain combines TRBV3-1 (or the pseudogene TRBV3-2) with TRBJ1-4, with D maybe TRBD1 (5 bases). CDR3 size: 16 residues. Trimming pared 3 bases from V and 3 bases from J, leaving 14 bases between. CDR1 is LGHDT, CDR2 YNNKEL, per germline (reference sequence). Written as DNA, the CDR3 is TGTGCCAGCAGCCAGGGGCCTCAAGGGGCTAATGAAAAACTGTTTTTT. It specifies CASSQGPQGANEKLFF.

V is TRBV9 and J is TRBJ2-7, with 8 bases matching TRBD2. Losses at the gene ends were 0 bases for V and 5 bases for J; bases not matched to a gene: 7. The germline CDR1 and CDR2 sequences are SGDLS and YYNGEE. This CDR3 has 15 residues. CDR3 DNA sequence: TGTGCCAGCAGCGTAGGGGGACTAGTTGTGGACGAGCAGTACTTC. As protein: CASSVGGLVVDEQYF.

The chain combines TRBV4-1 with TRBJ2-3, with a tentative D call TRBD2 (5 bases). The CDR3 extends over 17 amino acids. Trimming took 4 bases from V and 1 from J, leaving 18 bases between them. Per germline, CDR1 MGHRA and CDR2 YSYEKL. The CDR3 DNA is TGCGCCAGCAGCCGGGATCAAGACACTAGGGGCACAGATACGCAGTATTTT. Translating gives CASSRDQDTRGTDTQYF.

The rearrangement uses TRBV4-3 and TRBJ1-2, with 8 positions matching TRBD1. Germline V gene lookup returns CDR1 LGHNA and CDR2 YSLEER. The trim removed 1 base at V and 0 bases at J, leaving 1 base unmatched. The CDR3 sequence is 15 residues long. CDR3 protein: CASSQGTGTNYGYTF. DNA of the CDR3: TGCGCCAGCAGCCAAGGGACAGGGACTAACTATGGCTACACCTTC.

The gene calls are TRBV14 and TRBJ2-7; D unclear. Trimming left V 0 bases short and J 4 bases short, with 13 bases between. The germline V gene encodes CDR1 SGHDN and CDR2 FVKESK. The CDR3 is 15 residues long. The CDR3 loop is CASSQDQVRRYEQYF. The CDR3 region has the DNA TGTGCCAGCAGCCAAGATCAGGTCCGGCGATACGAGCAGTACTTC.

V is TRBV7-2 and J is TRBJ2-7, with 10 positions matching TRBD2. This CDR3 has 14 amino acids. Losses at the gene ends were 5 bases for V and 2 bases for J; bases not matched to a gene: 3. Germline-derived CDR1 and CDR2 are SGHTA and FQGNSA. This CDR3 is CASSTTSGAYEQYF. The DNA for the CDR3 is TGTGCCAGCAGCACAACTAGCGGGGCCTACGAGCAGTACTTC.

This chain connects TRBV7-3 to TRBJ2-3; TRBD2 aligns across 7 bases. J lost 2 bases, V lost 5 bases, and 13 bases had no gene match. CDR1 and CDR2 (germline): SGHTA, FQGTGA. The CDR3 is made up of 17 amino acids. CDR3 DNA sequence: TGTGCCAGCAGCCCTAAGCGGGGACTCAGGCACACAGATACGCAGTATTTT. Translated: CASSPKRGLRHTDTQYF. The variable domain in full, with the rest retrieved from reference TRBV7-3 and TRBJ2-3, is GAGVSQTPSNKVTEKGKYVELRCDPISGHTALYWYRQSLGQGPEFLIYFQGTGAADDSGLPNDRFFAVRPEGSVSTLKIQRTERGDSAVYLCASSPKRGLRHTDTQYFGPGTRLTVL.

The sample holds a few counts of this clone. The rearrangement links TRBV7-8 to TRBJ1-2; D may be TRBD1 (6 bases). The V gene's germline CDR1 is SGHVS and CDR2 FQNEAQ. V was pared by 1 base and J by 5 bases, with 14 bases between. This CDR3 is built from 15 residues. This CDR3 is CASSLGDTGSYGYTF. CDR3 DNA sequence: TGTGCCAGCAGCTTAGGGGACACCGGCTCTTATGGCTACACCTTC.

As concerns this clone: A junction boundary mismatches the germline segment, possibly from a read error. The CDR3 is CASSTRTGAF. The CDR3 DNA reads TGTGCCAGCAGTACCAGGACAGGAGCCTTC. This chain connects TRBV6-5 to TRBJ1-2; the match to TRBD1 covers 7 bases. CDR1 and CDR2 (germline): MNHEY, SVGAGI. The CDR3 runs 10 residues.

The rearrangement uses TRBV28 and TRBJ1-1, with D possibly matching TRBD1 (6 bases). This CDR3 comprises 15 residues. Per germline, CDR1 MDHEN and CDR2 SYDVKM. The V end was cut by 5 bases, the J end by 0 bases, with 13 bases between. CDR3 in DNA: TGTGCCAGCAGTGATGCCACAGGGTTGAACACTGAAGCTTTCTTT. Amino acids: CASSDATGLNTEAFF.

The chain carries TRBV5-4 and TRBJ1-1; the match to TRBD1 covers 9 bases. Germline-derived CDR1 and CDR2 are SGHNT and YYREEE (reference sequence). The CDR3 covers 15 residues. V was clipped by 7 bases and J by 5 bases; unmatched bases: 12. CDR3 protein: CASGYNTGGYTEAFF. The CDR3 DNA sequence: TGTGCCAGCGGATACAACACAGGGGGCTATACTGAAGCTTTCTTT.

The chain joins TRBV11-3 to TRBJ1-1, with 7 bases aligning to TRBD1. The CDR3 length is 12 residues. Looked up from germline, CDR1 is SGHNT and CDR2 is YENEEA. J was trimmed by 4 bases and V by 4 bases; bases with no gene match: 0. In DNA, the CDR3 is TGTGCCAGCAGCTACAGGGGCACTGAAGCTTTCTTT. Translated, it gives CASSYRGTEAFF. Complete variable domain (other parts from reference TRBV11-3 and TRBJ1-1): EAGVVQSPRYKIIEKKQPVAFWCNPISGHNTLYWYLQNLGQGPELLIRYENEEAVDDSQLPKDRFSAERLKGVDSTLKIQPAELGDSAVYLCASSYRGTEAFFGQGTRLTVV.

The chain recombines TRBV27 with TRBJ1-5; D gene uncertain. Germline V gene sequence: CDR1 MNHEY, CDR2 SMNVEV (reference sequence). Trimming removed 1 base at V and 4 bases at J, with 8 bases between. The CDR3 totals 14 residues. CDR3 in DNA: TGTGCCAGCAGTTTATTAGCTGGGAATCAGCCCCAGCATTTT. As protein: CASSLLAGNQPQHF.